Below are 32 T cell receptor beta chains sequenced from a single sample in a study of cytomegalovirus exposure and HLA in healthy donors. Profiling relied on immunoSEQ multiplex PCR, and the TCRdb table lists in-frame clones only, not all of them. The table includes under 75,000 clones, approximately 95% detected once. Sequencing was carried out using PBMCs. The receptors shown here come from a woman aged 18-29 years in good health and CMV-seropositive.

This chain links TRBV28 with TRBJ1-1; D gene uncertain. The germline V and J ends were trimmed by 2 bases and 1 base, with 14 bases remaining between them. The CDR3 covers 16 residues. Germline CDR1 and CDR2: MDHEN and SYDVKM. The CDR3 DNA follows: TGTGCCAGCAGTTTAATTTTCACAGAGCCGAACACTGAAGCTTTCTTT. This translates into CASSLIFTEPNTEAFF.

V and J are TRBV5-1 and TRBJ1-2; 11 bases fit TRBD1. The CDR3 consists of 15 residues. The V and J ends lost 4 bases and 2 bases, in that order; junction bases with no gene match: 4. In germline, CDR1 is SGHRS, CDR2 YFSETQ. CDR3: CASSTGQGANYGYTF. CDR3 bases: TGCGCCAGCAGCACCGGACAGGGGGCAAACTATGGCTACACCTTC.

This sequence joins TRBV5-6 and TRBJ2-7; TRBD1 might be the D (6 bases). The CDR3 runs 15 residues. V shed 4 bases and J shed 0 bases, with 14 bases lying between them. Germline lookup yields CDR1 SGHDT and CDR2 YYEEEE. The CDR3, as DNA: TGTGCCAGCAGCCCGTACAGGGATTTCTCCTACGAGCAGTACTTC. Protein: CASSPYRDFSYEQYF.

This chain's CDR3 is CASTPAQGVTF. The CDR3 DNA reads as TGTGCCAGCACCCCGGCGCAGGGTGTCACCTTC. The chain couples TRBV7-9 to TRBJ1-2; D is perhaps TRBD1 (5 bases). Germline CDR1 is SEHNR and CDR2 is FQNEAQ (reference sequence). This CDR3 spans 11 amino acids. Between the trimmed V and J ends, which lost 7 bases and 13 bases, there was a span of 16 bases.

The chain has TRBV28 and TRBJ2-7; TRBD2 matches 9 bases. CDR3 length equals 15 residues. The germline gives CDR1 MDHEN, CDR2 SYDVKM. V was clipped by 4 bases and J by 7 bases; unmatched bases: 11. In nucleotides, the CDR3 is TGTGCCAGCAGTTCCCCTAGCGGGGAGGGTGGGGAGCAGTACTTC. This codes for CASSSPSGEGGEQYF.

The V call is TRBV7-9, the J call TRBJ2-7; 7 bases are shared with TRBD1. The CDR3 runs 14 residues. The germline CDR1 and CDR2 sequences are SEHNR and FQNEAQ (reference sequence). After removal of 2 bases from V and 5 bases from J, the junction contained 6 bases not matched to a gene. This CDR3 reads CASSLLQGRDEQYF. The CDR3 nucleotides read TGTGCCAGCAGCTTATTACAGGGGCGCGACGAGCAGTACTTC.

The genes are TRBV7-3 and TRBJ2-1, with D possibly being TRBD2 (5 bases). This CDR3 contains 14 residues. Germline CDR1 SGHTA, CDR2 FQGTGA. The V and J ends lost 5 bases and 6 bases respectively, with 14 bases between them. The CDR3 loop is CASSPRVSTNEQFF. The CDR3 DNA follows: TGTGCCAGCAGCCCGAGGGTGTCTACCAATGAGCAGTTCTTC.

This sequence joins TRBV9 and TRBJ2-7; 9 bases agree with TRBD1. With 2 bases clipped from V and 3 bases from J, the junction kept 6 bases outside the gene matches. CDR3 length: 15 residues. From germline, CDR1 is SGDLS and CDR2 YYNGEE. The CDR3 loop is CASSVTPGQGYEQYF. The CDR3 DNA sequence: TGTGCCAGCAGCGTGACCCCGGGACAGGGCTACGAGCAGTACTTC.

The V and J genes are TRBV7-2 and TRBJ1-2; D unresolved. V was clipped by 5 bases and J by 8 bases, with 21 bases between them. CDR3 length: 15 residues. In germline, CDR1 is SGHTA, CDR2 FQGNSA. CDR3 sequence reads: CASSPLPGSREGYTF. The CDR3 nucleotides read TGTGCCAGCAGCCCTTTACCGGGCTCAAGGGAGGGCTACACCTTC.

This clone was seen only a few times. The chain uses TRBV10-3 and TRBJ2-2; 7 bases map to TRBD1. The germline V gene has CDR1 ENHRY and CDR2 SYGVKD. CDR3 length: 14 residues. V was pared by 4 bases and J by 6 bases, with 5 bases of the junction left unmatched. In DNA form, the CDR3 reads TGTGCCATCAGTGGAAATGGACAGGCCGGGGAGCTGTTTTTT. It translates to CAISGNGQAGELFF.

J is TRBJ2-1 and V is TRBV4-2; D may be TRBD1 (5 bases). Trimming took off 4 bases at V and 5 bases at J, with 12 bases between the two ends. The CDR3 has 14 amino acids. Germline CDR1 is LGHNA and CDR2 is YNFKEQ. CDR3 sequence (DNA): TGTGCCAGCAGCCCGTTAGACAGCGACAATGAGCAGTTCTTC. This gives the protein CASSPLDSDNEQFF.

The rearrangement links TRBV16 to TRBJ2-7; D remains ambiguous. Germline CDR1 reads KGHSY; CDR2 reads FQNENV. There are 12 residues in the CDR3. V lost 0 bases and J 3 bases, leaving 3 bases between the germline ends. Written as DNA, the CDR3 is TGTGCCAGCAGCCAATCCGTCTACGAGCAGTACTTC. It yields the protein CASSQSVYEQYF.

The chain employs TRBV11-2 and TRBJ2-4; TRBD1 matches 11 bases. CDR3 size: 17 residues. Germline V gives CDR1 SGHAT, CDR2 FQNNGV. V was clipped by 6 bases and J by 8 bases; unmatched bases: 15. The CDR3 loop reads CASRPTTSGTGGYIQYF. DNA for the CDR3: TGTGCCAGCAGGCCCACGACCTCGGGGACAGGGGGATACATTCAGTACTTC.

The chain recombines TRBV27 with TRBJ2-3; 10 bases are a match to TRBD2. The CDR3 runs to 17 residues. J gave up 4 bases and V 5 bases, and 12 bases lay outside the gene matches. Germline V lookup: CDR1 MNHEY, CDR2 SMNVEV (reference sequence). The CDR3 loop is CASSPQTSGPPADTQYF. CDR3 DNA: TGTGCCAGCAGTCCTCAGACTAGCGGGCCCCCAGCAGATACGCAGTATTTT.

The chain recombines TRBV19 with TRBJ2-3; 11 positions match TRBD2. This CDR3 contains 17 residues. CDR1 is LNHDA and CDR2 is SQIVND in the germline V gene (reference sequence). The J segment lost 4 bases and the V segment lost 3 bases, leaving 9 bases of the junction unmatched. The CDR3 loop is CASSIASGGTKADTQYF. The CDR3 nucleotides are TGTGCCAGTAGTATTGCTAGCGGGGGGACCAAGGCAGATACGCAGTATTTT.

This clone occurred a few times. The genes are TRBV7-3 and TRBJ2-3; a possible D gene is TRBD2 (5 bases). The CDR3 consists of 13 residues. CDR1 and CDR2 (germline): SGHTA, FQGTGA. Trimming shortened V by 2 bases and J by 5 bases, and 8 bases separated the two germline ends. The DNA for the CDR3 is TGTGCCAGCAGCTTACTTGCGGGAGATACGCAGTATTTT. This codes for CASSLLAGDTQYF. Using reference TRBV7-3 and TRBJ2-3 for the parts outside the CDR3, the full variable domain is GAGVSQTPSNKVTEKGKYVELRCDPISGHTALYWYRQSLGQGPEFLIYFQGTGAADDSGLPNDRFFAVRPEGSVSTLKIQRTERGDSAVYLCASSLLAGDTQYFGPGTRLTVL.

This chain uses TRBV30 with TRBJ2-3, with D maybe TRBD2 (6 bases). Germline V lookup: CDR1 GTSNPN, CDR2 SVGIG (reference sequence). Trimming left V 2 bases short and J 3 bases short, with 12 bases between. CDR3 length equals 14 residues. CDR3 protein: CAWSWGLATDTQYF. Written as DNA, the CDR3 is TGTGCCTGGAGTTGGGGACTGGCGACAGATACGCAGTATTTT.

The chain couples TRBV18 to TRBJ2-2; D is unresolved. V was clipped by 2 bases and J by 6 bases, with 10 bases between them. Germline CDR1 and CDR2: KGHSH and LQKENI. This CDR3 region has 14 residues. The CDR3: CASSPGTGAGELFF. The CDR3 DNA is TGTGCCAGCTCACCAGGAACGGGTGCCGGGGAGCTGTTTTTT. Supplemented by reference TRBV18 and TRBJ2-2, the full variable domain reads NAGVMQNPRHLVRRRGQEARLRCSPMKGHSHVYWYRQLPEEGLKFMVYLQKENIIDESGMPKERFSAEFPKEGPSILRIQQVVRGDSAAYFCASSPGTGAGELFFGEGSRLTVL.

J is TRBJ2-2 and V is TRBV6-5, with TRBD2 matching over 8 bases. V was clipped by 5 bases and J by 7 bases; unmatched bases: 6. The CDR3 is 14 residues long. The germline gives CDR1 MNHEY, CDR2 SVGAGI. The DNA for the CDR3 is TGTGCCAGCAGTCGAAGCGGGAGTAACGGGGAGCTGTTTTTT. It is translated as CASSRSGSNGELFF.

This clone is a singleton in its sample. V gene TRBV4-3 combines with J gene TRBJ2-2; 7 nucleotides agree with TRBD1. Germline V lookup: CDR1 LGHNA, CDR2 YSLEER. V gave up 5 bases and J gave up 3 bases; unmatched junction bases: 6. CDR3 length: 15 amino acids. The CDR3 loop reads CASSSDRPDTGELFF. The CDR3 region has the DNA TGCGCCAGCAGCTCGGACAGGCCCGACACCGGGGAGCTGTTTTTT.

V is TRBV7-3 and J is TRBJ2-1, with 9 positions matching TRBD2. V dropped 5 bases and J dropped 9; count of bases not matched to a gene: 11. CDR3 length: 15 residues. Germline values: CDR1 SGHTA, CDR2 FQGTGA. The CDR3 DNA follows: TGTGCCAGCAGCCCTCCGGAGCGGGGGGACGGTGAGCAGTTCTTC. This codes for CASSPPERGDGEQFF.

The genes are TRBV5-1 and TRBJ1-3; 8 nucleotides line up with TRBD1. Germline CDR1 is SGHRS and CDR2 is YFSETQ. The trim removed 0 bases at V and 3 bases at J, leaving 5 bases unmatched. The CDR3 consists of 16 residues. The CDR3 coding sequence is TGCGCCAGCAGCTTGGCAGGGGGCAGATTTGGAAACACCATATATTTT. Its translation is CASSLAGGRFGNTIYF.

In this sample, this clone turned up once. The chain links TRBV14 to TRBJ1-1, with D uncertain. This CDR3 has 14 residues. The V gene lost 1 base and the J gene lost 4 bases, with 10 bases spanning the gap. Germline CDR1 is SGHDN and CDR2 is FVKESK. The CDR3: CASSQVRGPTEAFF. CDR3 DNA sequence: TGTGCCAGCAGCCAAGTACGAGGTCCCACTGAAGCTTTCTTT.

CDR3 loop: CASSYLVQRSSYEQYF. The CDR3 DNA is TGTGCCAGCAGTTACCTTGTGCAGAGGAGCTCCTACGAGCAGTACTTC. The V call is TRBV28, the J call TRBJ2-7; D unresolved. CDR1 and CDR2 from the germline V gene are MDHEN and SYDVKM. V lost 4 bases, J lost 0 bases, and 16 bases lay in between. The length of the CDR3 is 16 residues.

This sequence joins TRBV5-1 and TRBJ1-3, with D hard to call. V lost 4 bases to trimming and J lost 0 bases, with 11 bases between them. Germline V gene sequence: CDR1 SGHRS, CDR2 YFSETQ. This CDR3 spans 15 amino acids. DNA for the CDR3: TGCGCCAGCAGCGTGGACCGGAGCTCTGGAAACACCATATATTTT. Its protein is CASSVDRSSGNTIYF. Full variable domain (rest looked up from reference TRBV5-1 and TRBJ1-3): KAGVTQTPRYLIKTRGQQVTLSCSPISGHRSVSWYQQTPGQGLQFLFEYFSETQRNKGNFPGRFSGRQFSNSRSEMNVSTLELGDSALYLCASSVDRSSGNTIYFGEGSWLTVV.

This clone was observed once. This chain joins TRBV2 and TRBJ1-4; TRBD1 matches at 8 bases. Germline V gene lookup returns CDR1 SNHLY and CDR2 FYNNEI. V lost 6 bases, J lost 7 bases, and 7 bases stayed unmatched. The CDR3 is made up of 14 amino acids. The CDR3 DNA follows: TGTGCCAGCAGGGACAGGGAAAAGGGTGAAAAACTGTTTTTT. Protein: CASRDREKGEKLFF.

The chain couples TRBV7-9 to TRBJ1-1; the D is unclear. The CDR3 covers 12 residues. The ends were cut back, 1 base at V and 8 bases at J, with 8 bases in the middle. Looked up from germline, CDR1 is SEHNR and CDR2 is FQNEAQ (reference sequence). The DNA for the CDR3 is TGTGCCAGCAGCTTAGGGAGGTCCGAAGCTTTCTTT. Translated, it gives CASSLGRSEAFF.

This clone was recorded once. The chain recombines TRBV5-8 with TRBJ2-2; possible D gene TRBD1, 5 bases. V lost 5 bases, J lost 6 bases, and 8 bases lay in between. The germline CDR1 and CDR2 sequences are SGHTS and YDEGEE. This CDR3 has 12 amino acids. This chain's CDR3 is CASRGVPGELFF. CDR3 DNA sequence: TGTGCCAGCAGAGGGGTTCCCGGGGAGCTGTTTTTT. Full variable domain (remainder filled in from reference TRBV5-8 and TRBJ2-2): EAGVTQSPTHLIKTRGQQATLRCSPISGHTSVYWYQQALGLGLQFLLWYDEGEERNRGNFPPRFSGRQFPNYSSELNVNALELEDSALYLCASRGVPGELFFGEGSRLTVL.

V and J are TRBV19 and TRBJ2-1; D ambiguous. The CDR3 spans 15 residues. Germline V gene lookup returns CDR1 LNHDA and CDR2 SQIVND (reference sequence). V was shortened by 6 bases and J by 2 bases, with 14 bases between the two germline ends. CDR3 in DNA: TGTGCCAGTAGCCTAACAGAAAACCCCTACAATGAGCAGTTCTTC. Translated, it gives CASSLTENPYNEQFF. Variable domain in full (rest from reference TRBV19 and TRBJ2-1): DGGITQSPKYLFRKEGQNVTLSCEQNLNHDAMYWYRQDPGQGLRLIYYSQIVNDFQKGDIAEGYSVSREKKESFPLTVTSAQKNPTAFYLCASSLTENPYNEQFFGPGTRLTVL.

The chain uses TRBV6-6 and TRBJ1-2; 7 bases map to TRBD1. The CDR3 sequence is 11 residues long. The germline V gene encodes CDR1 MNHNY and CDR2 SVGAGI (reference sequence). Trimming removed 6 bases from V and 7 bases from J; junction bases left unmatched: 2. CDR3 amino acids: CASSPGGGYTF. CDR3 sequence (DNA): TGTGCCAGCAGCCCAGGGGGTGGCTACACCTTC.

Of note for this clone: At one of its ends the junction is not consistent with the germline gene, which may arise from a read error. The chain couples TRBV2 to TRBJ1-1; possibly TRBD1 for D (6 bases). Germline CDR1 SNHLY, CDR2 FYNNEI. CDR3 length: 16 residues. CDR3 region: CASSEELYRVGTRTLF. DNA for the CDR3: TGTGCCAGCAGTGAAGAGTTATACAGGGTGGGGACAAGGACACTGTTT.

The chain couples TRBV19 to TRBJ1-1; no clear D gene. Between the trimmed V and J ends, which lost 3 bases and 0 bases, there was a span of 5 bases. The CDR3 consists of 13 residues. Germline V CDR1 and CDR2: LNHDA, SQIVND (reference sequence). DNA of the CDR3: TGTGCCAGTAGTATGGACTTGAACACTGAAGCTTTCTTT. As protein: CASSMDLNTEAFF.